Each of the 27 T cell receptor beta chains below was sequenced from the same sample in a study of cytomegalovirus exposure and HLA in healthy donors. 13 Jbeta primers and 60 Vbeta primers were used for the PCR. Produced via immunoSEQ multiplex PCR; TCRdb's table is partial and in-frame only. The table has more than 95,000 clones, 55% to 75% seen once; the top ten hold 3.2%. Sequencing input: PBMCs. Every receptor here comes from a man aged 55 to 70 in good health and CMV-seronegative.

V gene TRBV30 combines with J gene TRBJ1-1; 8 bases align to TRBD1. Looked up from germline, CDR1 is GTSNPN and CDR2 is SVGIG (reference sequence). Trimming at V came to 0 bases and at J to 5 bases, leaving 11 bases not matched to a gene. The CDR3 is 16 amino acids. The CDR3, as DNA: TGTGCCTGGAGTGTACTGGCAGGGGGCCCAAGTACTGAAGCTTTCTTT. Its translation is CAWSVLAGGPSTEAFF.

The chain couples TRBV5-1 to TRBJ2-1; no firm D call. Trimming shortened V by 6 bases and J by 0 bases, and 7 bases separated the two germline ends. The CDR3 runs to 13 residues. Germline V gene data show CDR1 as SGHRS and CDR2 as YFSETQ. This CDR3 is CASKSLSYNEQFF. The CDR3, as DNA: TGCGCCAGCAAAAGCCTCTCCTACAATGAGCAGTTCTTC.

This chain joins TRBV4-1 and TRBJ2-2; TRBD2 aligns across 8 bases. V lost 3 bases, J lost 4 bases, and 7 bases stayed unmatched. Germline V gene data show CDR1 as MGHRA and CDR2 as YSYEKL. The CDR3 is made up of 16 amino acids. The CDR3 sequence: CASSQTSVRGTGELFF. In nucleotides, the CDR3 is TGCGCCAGCAGCCAGACTAGCGTCCGCGGCACCGGGGAGCTGTTTTTT.

This clone was recorded a few times. V gene TRBV11-2 combines with J gene TRBJ1-5; D may be TRBD1 (6 bases). The V gene's germline CDR1 is SGHAT and CDR2 FQNNGV. V lost 4 bases and J 1 base, leaving 11 bases between the germline ends. The CDR3 runs 15 residues. The DNA of the CDR3 is TGTGCCAGCAGCTCGGAAGGGGGAAGCAATCAGCCCCAGCATTTT. This gives the protein CASSSEGGSNQPQHF. Complete variable domain (other parts from reference TRBV11-2 and TRBJ1-5): EAGVAQSPRYKIIEKRQSVAFWCNPISGHATLYWYQQILGQGPKLLIQFQNNGVVDDSQLPKDRFSAERLKGVDSTLKIQPAKLEDSAVYLCASSSEGGSNQPQHFGDGTRLSIL.

The chain couples TRBV4-2 to TRBJ2-1; D may be TRBD2 (5 bases). Germline assignment: CDR1 LGHNA and CDR2 YNFKEQ. The CDR3 extends over 15 amino acids. Between the trimmed V and J ends, which lost 4 bases and 9 bases, there was a span of 19 bases. The CDR3 reads CASSPGLAVDSEQFF. The CDR3, as DNA: TGTGCCAGCAGCCCCGGGCTAGCTGTGGATAGTGAGCAGTTCTTC.

The chain recombines TRBV11-3 with TRBJ1-2; 7 nucleotides align to TRBD1. Germline CDR1 SGHNT, CDR2 YENEEA. Germline trimming cut 6 bases from V and 6 bases from J; bases unmatched to any gene: 16. CDR3 length: 16 residues. The CDR3 protein is CASSFGPKTGKDGYTF. The CDR3 region has the DNA TGTGCCAGCAGTTTTGGGCCTAAGACAGGGAAGGATGGCTACACCTTC.

V gene TRBV10-3 combines with J gene TRBJ1-1; TRBD1 matches at 8 bases. This CDR3 is 15 amino acids long. Germline assignment: CDR1 ENHRY and CDR2 SYGVKD. The V segment lost 2 bases and the J segment 4 bases; nucleotides outside the gene matches: 6. The DNA for the CDR3 is TGTGCCATCAGTGAGCCCGGACAGGGTGCCACTGAAGCTTTCTTT. Amino acids: CAISEPGQGATEAFF.

This chain links TRBV6-6 with TRBJ1-5; D is unresolved. CDR3 length equals 13 residues. Germline CDR1 is MNHNY and CDR2 is SVGAGI (reference sequence). The germline V and J ends were trimmed by 7 bases and 5 bases, with 12 bases remaining between them. The CDR3 here is CASKREPHQPQHF. Here the CDR3 DNA reads TGTGCCAGCAAGCGGGAACCCCATCAGCCCCAGCATTTT.

The chain links TRBV7-2 to TRBJ1-1; D may be TRBD1 (6 bases). V dropped 1 base and J dropped 4 bases, with 13 bases sitting between them. The germline V gene encodes CDR1 SGHTA and CDR2 FQGNSA. The length of the CDR3 is 15 residues. CDR3 sequence reads: CASSLVGGPGTEAFF. Here the CDR3 DNA reads TGTGCCAGCAGCTTAGTCGGGGGGCCGGGCACTGAAGCTTTCTTT.

This clone appeared a few times. The genes are TRBV7-3 and TRBJ2-1, with a possible D match to TRBD2 (6 bases). The V and J ends lost 0 bases and 1 base respectively, with 10 bases between them. The CDR3 is 16 residues long. Germline V gene lookup returns CDR1 SGHTA and CDR2 FQGTGA. CDR3 sequence (DNA): TGTGCCAGCAGCTTAACCGGGACTCCGTCCTACAATGAGCAGTTCTTC. Translated: CASSLTGTPSYNEQFF.

The chain carries TRBV28 and TRBJ1-4; possible D gene TRBD1, 5 bases. This CDR3 contains 13 residues. V was trimmed by 0 bases and J by 8 bases, leaving 7 bases between them. CDR1 and CDR2 from the germline V gene are MDHEN and SYDVKM. For the CDR3, the DNA is TGTGCCAGCAGTTTATGGGGGGGAGAAAAACTGTTTTTT. Its protein is CASSLWGGEKLFF.

The chain carries TRBV19 and TRBJ1-1; D might be TRBD1 (6 bases). Between the trimmed V and J ends, which lost 5 bases and 0 bases, there was a span of 13 bases. The CDR3 sequence is 15 residues long. The germline CDR1 and CDR2 sequences are LNHDA and SQIVND (reference sequence). The CDR3 DNA sequence: TGTGCCAGTAGTGACCCGACAGGTCTGAACACTGAAGCTTTCTTT. It is translated as CASSDPTGLNTEAFF.

This chain joins TRBV5-1 and TRBJ2-5; D remains ambiguous. Germline assignment: CDR1 SGHRS and CDR2 YFSETQ. The germline V and J ends were trimmed by 3 bases and 5 bases, with 11 bases remaining between them. CDR3 length equals 13 residues. The CDR3 DNA is TGCGCCAGCAGCTGGAGCCTTCGGGAGACCCAGTACTTC. Protein: CASSWSLRETQYF.

This clone has just a few counts. The chain carries TRBV5-1 and TRBJ1-2; TRBD1 agrees at 7 bases. The V and J ends lost 3 bases and 7 bases, in that order; junction bases with no gene match: 12. The germline gives CDR1 SGHRS, CDR2 YFSETQ. CDR3 length: 15 amino acids. CDR3 region: CASSSSGAGGFGYTF. CDR3 bases: TGCGCCAGCAGCTCTAGTGGAGCAGGGGGTTTTGGCTACACCTTC. Using reference TRBV5-1 and TRBJ1-2 for the parts outside the CDR3, the full variable domain is KAGVTQTPRYLIKTRGQQVTLSCSPISGHRSVSWYQQTPGQGLQFLFEYFSETQRNKGNFPGRFSGRQFSNSRSEMNVSTLELGDSALYLCASSSSGAGGFGYTFGSGTRLTVV.

The chain has TRBV7-9 and TRBJ2-5; 8 positions agree with TRBD2. Germline CDR1 is SEHNR and CDR2 is FQNEAQ (reference sequence). The CDR3 runs 14 residues. Germline trimming cut 3 bases from V and 3 bases from J; bases unmatched to any gene: 3. CDR3 loop: CASSFSGAEETQYF. In DNA, the CDR3 is TGTGCCAGCAGCTTTAGCGGGGCGGAAGAGACCCAGTACTTC. The full variable domain, rest sourced from reference TRBV7-9 and TRBJ2-5, is DTGVSQNPRHKITKRGQNVTFRCDPISEHNRLYWYRQTLGQGPEFLTYFQNEAQLEKSRLLSDRFSAERPKGSFSTLEIQRTEQGDSAMYLCASSFSGAEETQYFGPGTRLLVL.

This clone turned up a few times. This chain joins TRBV6-5 and TRBJ2-1, with TRBD1 matching 10 bases. Unmatched junction bases numbered 11, after V lost 6 bases and J lost 9 bases. The CDR3 length is 15 residues. Germline V gene sequence: CDR1 MNHEY, CDR2 SVGAGI. The CDR3 spells CASRSGTGDLGEQFF. The CDR3 bases are TGTGCCAGCAGGTCCGGGACAGGGGACTTGGGTGAGCAGTTCTTC.

This clone was detected a few times. The CDR3 sequence: CASSIKGGNIQYF. In DNA form, the CDR3 reads TGTGCCAGTAGTATTAAGGGGGGGAACATTCAGTACTTC. The chain carries TRBV19 and TRBJ2-4; weak D call: TRBD2 (7 bases). The V end lost 3 bases, the J end lost 7 bases, and 10 bases lay between the germline ends. This CDR3 contains 13 residues. Germline V gene sequence: CDR1 LNHDA, CDR2 SQIVND (reference sequence).

The chain carries TRBV2 and TRBJ2-5; 12 nucleotides align to TRBD2. The junction had 0 bases not matched to a gene; V was cut back by 2 bases and J by 5 bases. The CDR3 is 14 residues long. CDR1 and CDR2 (germline): SNHLY, FYNNEI. The CDR3 reads CASSETSGGETQYF. The DNA of the CDR3 is TGTGCCAGCAGTGAAACTAGCGGGGGGGAGACCCAGTACTTC.

The V gene is TRBV10-3, the J gene TRBJ2-7; 8 bases fit TRBD2. Trimming took 2 bases from V and 1 from J; bases not matched to a gene: 7. There are 16 residues in the CDR3. Germline V gene sequence: CDR1 ENHRY, CDR2 SYGVKD. The CDR3 sequence: CAISETKREFSYEQYF. In DNA, the CDR3 is TGTGCCATCAGTGAGACCAAGCGGGAGTTTTCCTACGAGCAGTACTTC.

V is TRBV11-2 and J is TRBJ2-7; TRBD2 matches 11 bases. The CDR3 extends over 15 amino acids. CDR1 and CDR2 from the germline V gene are SGHAT and FQNNGV. The V segment lost 5 bases and the J segment 3 bases; nucleotides outside the gene matches: 6. The CDR3 DNA reads as TGTGCCAGCAGCGCACGACTAGCGGGGTACTACGAGCAGTACTTC. Amino acids: CASSARLAGYYEQYF.

J is TRBJ2-7 and V is TRBV6-1; 8 nucleotides agree with TRBD1. Germline V gene data show CDR1 as MNHNS and CDR2 as SASEGT. The CDR3 sequence is 13 residues long. Trimming at V came to 10 bases and at J to 4 bases, leaving 9 bases not matched to a gene. The CDR3 nucleotides are TGTGCCACTTCAGTGACAGGGGAATACGAGCAGTACTTC. Translated: CATSVTGEYEQYF.

The genes are TRBV4-2 and TRBJ2-5; 9 nucleotides line up with TRBD2. Germline values: CDR1 LGHNA, CDR2 YNFKEQ. This CDR3 spans 17 amino acids. The ends lost 3 bases at V and 5 bases at J; junction bases unmatched: 13. CDR3 coding DNA: TGTGCCAGCAGCCAGGGAGCGGGAGGACTCCCCCGGGAGACCCAGTACTTC. Residues: CASSQGAGGLPRETQYF.

The chain links TRBV19 to TRBJ2-4; 10 bases match TRBD1. The CDR3 extends over 17 amino acids. The J segment lost 1 base and the V segment lost 0 bases, leaving 3 bases of the junction unmatched. The germline gives CDR1 LNHDA, CDR2 SQIVND (reference sequence). This CDR3 reads CASSIDDRGHAKNIQYF. Here the CDR3 DNA reads TGTGCCAGTAGTATAGATGACAGGGGGCATGCCAAAAACATTCAGTACTTC.

This chain joins TRBV6-6 and TRBJ1-1; tentative D call: TRBD1 (5 bases). The germline V gene has CDR1 MNHNY and CDR2 SVGAGI (reference sequence). V lost 6 bases and J 5 bases, leaving 22 bases between the germline ends. The CDR3 spans 16 residues. CDR3 protein: CASRRTGLRQKTEAFF. CDR3 in DNA: TGTGCCAGCAGGCGAACAGGTTTGCGACAGAAAACTGAAGCTTTCTTT.

There are a few counts of this clone. The chain is built from TRBV10-2 and TRBJ2-2; the match to TRBD2 covers 13 bases. Germline V gene data show CDR1 as WSHSY and CDR2 as SAAADI. The length of the CDR3 is 16 residues. V trimming: 3 bases; J trimming: 6 bases; junction bases outside the gene matches: 4. CDR3 amino acids: CASSDWTSGGSGELFF. Here the CDR3 DNA reads TGCGCCAGCAGTGACTGGACTAGCGGGGGATCCGGGGAGCTGTTTTTT.

This clone was detected once. The chain carries TRBV6-1 and TRBJ1-2; TRBD1 is a possible D gene (6 bases). Between the trimmed V and J ends, which lost 6 bases and 8 bases, there was a span of 16 bases. The CDR3 is 13 amino acids. Germline V gene sequence: CDR1 MNHNS, CDR2 SASEGT. The CDR3 protein is CASRETGGGGYTF. DNA for the CDR3: TGTGCCAGCAGAGAGACTGGGGGCGGAGGCTACACCTTC.

The chain has TRBV15 and TRBJ1-1; 12 bases map to TRBD1. Trimming at V came to 4 bases and at J to 5 bases, leaving 5 bases not matched to a gene. The CDR3 is 15 residues long. Germline assignment: CDR1 LNHNV and CDR2 YYDKDF (reference sequence). CDR3 bases: TGTGCCACCAGCACCGGGACAGGGGGCAGAACTGAAGCTTTCTTT. Translation: CATSTGTGGRTEAFF.